These 32 T cell receptor beta chains share one sample of origin, sequenced in a study of blood T cell repertoires in COVID-19. Sequencing was performed with immunoSEQ multiplex PCR; in TCRdb, only in-frame clones are kept and a portion is missing. The table includes over 200,000 clones, roughly 86% detected once. The sequenced sample consisted of peripheral blood. Every receptor here comes from a woman aged 60-75 years with acute or convalescent COVID-19.

The rearrangement uses TRBV21-1 and TRBJ2-7; TRBD2 is the table's D call and was not checked against the DNA. TRBV21-1 is listed as a pseudogene. This CDR3 contains 16 residues. In DNA form, the CDR3 reads TGTGCCAGCAGAAGACCCCCGGGACTGGAGGTATACGAGCAGTACTTC. This gives the protein CASRRPPGLEVYEQYF.

This chain connects TRBV7-9 to TRBJ2-7; 9 bases are shared with TRBD1. This CDR3 comprises 14 residues. CDR1 is SEHNR, CDR2 FQNEAQ, per germline (reference sequence). With V trimmed by 3 bases and J by 4 bases, 4 bases remained unmatched. The CDR3 is CASSLWTGEYEQYF. The CDR3 DNA is TGTGCCAGCAGCTTGTGGACAGGGGAATACGAGCAGTACTTC.

The chain has TRBV11-2 and TRBJ2-1, with 7 bases matching TRBD2. CDR3 size: 16 residues. Germline loops: CDR1 SGHAT, CDR2 FQNNGV. J lost 2 bases, V lost 5 bases, and 9 bases had no gene match. CDR3 in DNA: TGTGCCAGCAGCCCGGCTTGGGGGGGGGCCTACAATGAGCAGTTCTTC. This translates into CASSPAWGGAYNEQFF. Filled out from reference TRBV11-2 and TRBJ2-1, the complete variable domain reads EAGVAQSPRYKIIEKRQSVAFWCNPISGHATLYWYQQILGQGPKLLIQFQNNGVVDDSQLPKDRFSAERLKGVDSTLKIQPAKLEDSAVYLCASSPAWGGAYNEQFFGPGTRLTVL.

CDR3: CASSLDGRVTSESYEQYF. CDR3 nucleotides: TGTGCCAGCAGCTTGGATGGAAGAGTGACTAGCGAGTCCTACGAGCAGTACTTC. The chain employs TRBV5-6 and TRBJ2-7; 8 nucleotides agree with TRBD2. The CDR3 extends over 18 amino acids. The ends lost 0 bases at V and 1 base at J; junction bases unmatched: 12. The germline V gene encodes CDR1 SGHDT and CDR2 YYEEEE.

The genes are TRBV15 and TRBJ2-2; tentative D call: TRBD2 (6 bases). The CDR3 spans 13 residues. Trimming removed 3 bases at V and 7 bases at J, with 9 bases between. Germline CDR1 reads LNHNV; CDR2 reads YYDKDF (reference sequence). The CDR3: CATSSGGGGELFF. The CDR3 nucleotides read TGTGCCACCAGCAGTGGGGGAGGCGGGGAGCTGTTTTTT.

This sequence joins TRBV19 and TRBJ1-2; TRBD1 agrees at 12 bases. The CDR3 loop spans 18 amino acids. Germline values: CDR1 LNHDA, CDR2 SQIVND (reference sequence). Germline trimming cut 2 bases from V and 2 bases from J; bases unmatched to any gene: 9. The CDR3 loop is CASSIFRDRGRRNYGYTF. The CDR3, as DNA: TGTGCCAGTAGTATATTCCGGGACAGGGGGCGCCGGAACTATGGCTACACCTTC.

This sequence joins TRBV5-1 and TRBJ2-2; the match to TRBD1 covers 9 bases. The V segment lost 0 bases and the J segment 4 bases; nucleotides outside the gene matches: 7. CDR3 length equals 17 residues. Germline assignment: CDR1 SGHRS and CDR2 YFSETQ. CDR3 DNA: TGCGCCAGCAGCTTGGCCTCCGGACAGGGGCGCACCGGGGAGCTGTTTTTT. This gives the protein CASSLASGQGRTGELFF.

The V call is TRBV5-4, the J call TRBJ2-5, with D possibly matching TRBD2 (6 bases). Trimming left V 4 bases short and J 4 bases short, with 17 bases between. The V gene's germline CDR1 is SGHNT and CDR2 YYREEE (reference sequence). The CDR3 extends over 15 amino acids. CDR3 in amino acids: CASSPRESLLETQYF. The CDR3, as DNA: TGTGCCAGCAGCCCTCGGGAGTCTCTTTTAGAGACCCAGTACTTC.

Comment on this clone: The identical CDR3 is also encoded by other nucleotide sequences in the sample. V is TRBV5-5 and J is TRBJ2-7; 8 bases match TRBD1. Per the germline V gene, CDR1 is SGHKS and CDR2 is YYEKEE (reference sequence). The CDR3 extends over 13 amino acids. Trimming cost V 4 bases and J 4 bases; bases outside gene matches: 4. CDR3: CASSLQGAYEQYF. The CDR3 DNA reads TGTGCCAGCAGCCTTCAGGGGGCATACGAGCAGTACTTC.

The chain uses TRBV19 and TRBJ2-1; tentatively, D is TRBD2 (5 bases). Trimming took off 4 bases at V and 4 bases at J, with 14 bases between the two ends. The CDR3 spans 15 residues. CDR1 and CDR2 from the germline V gene are LNHDA and SQIVND (reference sequence). The CDR3 is CASSTRTRGYNEQFF. The CDR3, as DNA: TGTGCCAGTAGTACCCGCACCCGGGGATACAATGAGCAGTTCTTC.

V usage is TRBV7-9 and J usage is TRBJ2-1; 8 nucleotides align to TRBD1. V gave up 1 base and J gave up 7 bases; unmatched junction bases: 6. The CDR3 contains 15 residues. The germline CDR1 and CDR2 sequences are SEHNR and FQNEAQ (reference sequence). The CDR3 reads CASSLEGTGYNEQFF. In DNA form, the CDR3 reads TGTGCCAGCAGCTTAGAGGGGACAGGCTATAATGAGCAGTTCTTC.

The count of this clone is one. The rearrangement joins TRBV7-2 to TRBJ2-1, with TRBD1 matching over 10 bases. The CDR3 has 15 residues. Germline V lookup: CDR1 SGHTA, CDR2 FQGNSA. Trimming took 4 bases from V and 3 from J; bases not matched to a gene: 3. CDR3 nucleotides: TGTGCCAGCAGCTCGACAGGGGGCAGCTACAATGAGCAGTTCTTC. Amino acids: CASSSTGGSYNEQFF.

The chain links TRBV14 to TRBJ1-4; 7 bases align to TRBD1. This CDR3 region has 15 residues. The ends lost 4 bases at V and 0 bases at J; junction bases unmatched: 2. From germline, CDR1 is SGHDN and CDR2 FVKESK. The CDR3 sequence is CASSRQGATNEKLFF. DNA of the CDR3: TGTGCCAGCAGCCGGCAGGGGGCAACTAATGAAAAACTGTTTTTT.

J is TRBJ1-3 and V is TRBV15; D is undetermined. Germline assignment: CDR1 LNHNV and CDR2 YYDKDF (reference sequence). This CDR3 has 15 amino acids. V was pared by 0 bases and J by 3 bases, with 9 bases between. Here the CDR3 DNA reads TGTGCCACCAGCAGAGATGCGGGAGGTGGAAACACCATATATTTT. Translating gives CATSRDAGGGNTIYF. Together with reference TRBV15 and TRBJ1-3, the CDR3 gives the full variable domain: DAMVIQNPRYQVTQFGKPVTLSCSQTLNHNVMYWYQQKSSQAPKLLFHYYDKDFNNEADTPDNFQSRRPNTSFCFLDIRSPGLGDTAMYLCATSRDAGGGNTIYFGEGSWLTVV.

The J gene is TRBJ1-5, the V gene TRBV28, with D perhaps matching TRBD1 (6 bases). Germline CDR1 and CDR2: MDHEN and SYDVKM. V lost 2 bases, J lost 2 bases, and 7 bases lay in between. The CDR3 runs to 14 residues. CDR3 protein: CASSLRQGNQPQHF. The CDR3 nucleotides are TGTGCCAGCAGTTTAAGACAGGGCAATCAGCCCCAGCATTTT. Full variable domain (remainder filled in from reference TRBV28 and TRBJ1-5): DVKVTQSSRYLVKRTGEKVFLECVQDMDHENMFWYRQDPGLGLRLIYFSYDVKMKEKGDIPEGYSVSREKKERFSLILESASTNQTSMYLCASSLRQGNQPQHFGDGTRLSIL.

The CDR3 DNA reads as TGTGCCTGGAGTTCATCCGGGACTAGCGGGAACGAGCAGTACTTC. As protein: CAWSSSGTSGNEQYF. The chain links TRBV30 to TRBJ2-7, with TRBD2 identical over 13 bases. The CDR3 has 15 residues. With V trimmed by 2 bases and J by 5 bases, 6 bases remained unmatched. From germline, CDR1 is GTSNPN and CDR2 SVGIG (reference sequence).

The V call is TRBV12-3 or TRBV12-4, the J call TRBJ1-5, with D possibly being TRBD1 (6 bases). V was clipped by 6 bases and J by 6 bases, with 12 bases between them. CDR3 length equals 13 residues. The CDR3 nucleotides are TGTGCCAGCAGAAATACCAGGGGTCAGCCCCAGCATTTT. It encodes CASRNTRGQPQHF.

This clone has more than one count but fewer than ten. The V gene is TRBV5-1, the J gene TRBJ1-2; possible D gene TRBD1, 5 bases. Germline loops: CDR1 SGHRS, CDR2 YFSETQ. The CDR3 spans 16 residues. The V end was cut by 0 bases, the J end by 0 bases, with 12 bases between. The CDR3 spells CASSLEGTGTNYGYTF. CDR3 DNA sequence: TGCGCCAGCAGCTTGGAGGGGACTGGGACTAACTATGGCTACACCTTC.

The rearrangement joins TRBV6-1 to TRBJ2-5; TRBD1 aligns across 8 bases. This CDR3 is 16 amino acids long. CDR1 MNHNS and CDR2 SASEGT come from the germline V gene. V was clipped by 0 bases and J by 2 bases; unmatched bases: 5. CDR3 bases: TGTGCCAGCAGTGAAGCTCCCGGACAGGGACAAGAGACCCAGTACTTC. Protein product: CASSEAPGQGQETQYF.

The genes are TRBV2 and TRBJ2-7; 8 bases match TRBD1. The J segment lost 0 bases and the V segment lost 1 base, leaving 2 bases of the junction unmatched. CDR1 and CDR2 (germline): SNHLY, FYNNEI. The CDR3 spans 15 residues. CDR3 region: CASSEGTGGSYEQYF. DNA for the CDR3: TGTGCCAGCAGTGAAGGTACAGGGGGCTCCTACGAGCAGTACTTC. The whole variable domain, filled in from reference TRBV2 and TRBJ2-7, reads EPEVTQTPSHQVTQMGQEVILRCVPISNHLYFYWYRQILGQKVEFLVSFYNNEISEKSEIFDDQFSVERPDGSNFTLKIRSTKLEDSAMYFCASSEGTGGSYEQYFGPGTRLTVT.

The chain couples TRBV6-2 or TRBV6-3 to TRBJ2-4; D perhaps matches TRBD1 (5 bases). V shed 4 bases and J shed 4 bases, with 14 bases lying between them. The CDR3 has 15 amino acids. The germline V gene encodes CDR1 MNHEY and CDR2 SVGEGT. CDR3 DNA: TGTGCCAGCAGTTTTACAGGAAGTGGTAAAAACATTCAGTACTTC. Translating it yields CASSFTGSGKNIQYF.

The J gene is TRBJ1-1, the V gene TRBV7-3; D not resolved. The CDR3 extends over 13 amino acids. Germline V gives CDR1 SGHTA, CDR2 FQGTGA. Trimming pared 5 bases from V and 2 bases from J, leaving 9 bases between. The CDR3 DNA follows: TGTGCCAGCAGCCAGGCGCCTAACACTGAAGCTTTCTTT. Protein: CASSQAPNTEAFF.

The V gene is TRBV15, the J gene TRBJ1-5, with D perhaps TRBD1 (6 bases). The CDR3 contains 14 residues. Between the trimmed V and J ends, which lost 4 bases and 5 bases, there was a span of 12 bases. CDR1 LNHNV and CDR2 YYDKDF come from the germline V gene (reference sequence). CDR3 DNA sequence: TGTGCCACCAGCACAGAACAGGGATATCAGCCCCAGCATTTT. This codes for CATSTEQGYQPQHF.

V usage is TRBV14 and J usage is TRBJ2-7; possibly TRBD2 for D (5 bases). The CDR3 is 15 residues long. In germline, CDR1 is SGHDN, CDR2 FVKESK. V shed 1 base and J shed 3 bases, with 13 bases lying between them. The CDR3 DNA follows: TGTGCCAGCAGCCAAGTGAGGGCAACCCACTACGAGCAGTACTTC. It yields the protein CASSQVRATHYEQYF.

The chain uses TRBV15 and TRBJ1-2; TRBD1 is a possible D gene (6 bases). The V gene's germline CDR1 is LNHNV and CDR2 YYDKDF (reference sequence). The CDR3 runs to 14 residues. Trimming removed 4 bases from V and 8 bases from J, with 17 bases in between. The CDR3: CATSTNREGWGYTF. The CDR3 DNA is TGTGCCACCAGCACGAACAGGGAAGGTTGGGGCTACACCTTC.

The rearrangement links TRBV15 to TRBJ2-1; tentative D call: TRBD2 (5 bases). The CDR3 is 15 amino acids. Germline loops: CDR1 LNHNV, CDR2 YYDKDF (reference sequence). Trimming left V 1 base short and J 5 bases short, with 12 bases between. In DNA form, the CDR3 reads TGTGCCACCAGCAGAGGCGGTAGCGCGAACAATGAGCAGTTCTTC. This translates into CATSRGGSANNEQFF.

The V and J genes are TRBV10-3 and TRBJ1-6; 9 nucleotides align to TRBD1. In germline, CDR1 is ENHRY, CDR2 SYGVKD. This CDR3 comprises 16 residues. With 6 bases clipped from V and 1 base from J, the junction kept 4 bases outside the gene matches. The CDR3 spells CAIRTGGSSYNSPLHF. The CDR3, as DNA: TGTGCCATCAGGACAGGGGGAAGTTCCTATAATTCACCCCTCCACTTT.

The chain employs TRBV6-5 and TRBJ2-7; 11 bases are shared with TRBD1. The germline V gene has CDR1 MNHEY and CDR2 SVGAGI. The CDR3 is 15 residues long. Unmatched junction bases numbered 3, after V lost 0 bases and J lost 5 bases. The chain's CDR3 is CASSYSDRGRNEQYF. Here the CDR3 DNA reads TGTGCCAGCAGTTACTCGGACAGGGGGCGGAACGAGCAGTACTTC.

The chain recombines TRBV15 with TRBJ1-5; D gene ambiguous. The V gene's germline CDR1 is LNHNV and CDR2 YYDKDF (reference sequence). The CDR3 sequence is 17 residues long. Trimming cost V 3 bases and J 1 base, with 16 bases left between them. The CDR3 sequence is CATSSSPTGYSNQPQHF. CDR3 DNA sequence: TGTGCCACCAGCAGCTCCCCGACGGGGTACAGCAATCAGCCCCAGCATTTT.

This rearrangement joins TRBV6-5 to TRBJ1-2; possible D gene TRBD1, 5 bases. Trimming took 7 bases from V and 6 from J, leaving 12 bases between them. Germline assignment: CDR1 MNHEY and CDR2 SVGAGI. The CDR3 sequence is 12 residues long. The CDR3 region is CASTRGGDGYTF. The CDR3 DNA sequence: TGTGCCAGCACCCGGGGGGGTGATGGCTACACCTTC.

This chain uses TRBV7-8 with TRBJ1-5; D ambiguous. There are 13 residues in the CDR3. Looked up from germline, CDR1 is SGHVS and CDR2 is FQNEAQ. Trimming left V 1 base short and J 6 bases short, with 7 bases between. CDR3 sequence (DNA): TGTGCCAGCAGCTTAGTAGGCGGTCAGCCCCAGCATTTT. Its protein product is CASSLVGGQPQHF.

V gene TRBV19 combines with J gene TRBJ1-2, with TRBD1 matching over 8 bases. Germline CDR1 LNHDA, CDR2 SQIVND (reference sequence). V dropped 5 bases and J dropped 4; count of bases not matched to a gene: 18. CDR3 size: 18 residues. The DNA for the CDR3 is TGTGCCAGTAGTCCGGGAAGTGGTGGACAGGGCGGGATCTATGGCTACACCTTC. Residues: CASSPGSGGQGGIYGYTF.